This entry lists 3 T cell receptor beta chains sequenced from one sample in a study of radiation and T cells in renal cell carcinoma. Here immunoSEQ multiplex PCR was the method, and the copy in TCRdb shows in-frame clones only, minus some. The sample records 150,000 or so clones, approximately 91% being singletons. Time point given: baseline pretreatment blood. The treatment here: 15 Gy SBRT to primary tumor, nephrectomy 4 weeks later. The material was blood, obtained from a patient whose treatment included radiotherapy and nephrectomy. These receptors were collected from a woman between 50 and 59 years old with renal cell carcinoma.

This clone was counted once. This rearrangement joins TRBV11-2 to TRBJ2-1; TRBD2 aligns across 8 bases. The CDR3 is 15 residues long. V lost 3 bases, J lost 4 bases, and 5 bases stayed unmatched. Per the germline V gene, CDR1 is SGHAT and CDR2 is FQNNGV. The CDR3 sequence: CASSLGLGNYNEQFF. The CDR3 DNA sequence: TGTGCCAGCAGCTTGGGACTAGGAAATTACAATGAGCAGTTCTTC.

As concerns this clone: One end of the junction fails to match germline, which may point to a read error. The chain couples TRBV11-1 to TRBJ2-7, with 9 bases fitting TRBD1. CDR3 length equals 13 residues. The germline gives CDR1 SGHAT, CDR2 FQDESV (reference sequence). Written as DNA, the CDR3 is TGTGCCAGCGAGGGACAGGGCTCCTCCGAGCAGTACTTC. Translated, it gives CASEGQGSSEQYF.

On this clone: Other DNA sequences from this sample encode an identical CDR3 as well. The chain links TRBV5-6 to TRBJ2-3; 7 bases are a match to TRBD1. The germline V gene has CDR1 SGHDT and CDR2 YYEEEE. The CDR3 has 15 residues. Trimming removed 0 bases from V and 0 bases from J; junction bases left unmatched: 1. The CDR3 sequence: CASSLGQGSTDTQYF. The CDR3 bases are TGTGCCAGCAGCTTGGGACAGGGTAGCACAGATACGCAGTATTTT. Based on the CDR3 plus reference TRBV5-6 and TRBJ2-3, the full variable domain is DAGVTQSPTHLIKTRGQQVTLRCSPKSGHDTVSWYQQALGQGPQFIFQYYEEEERQRGNFPDRFSGHQFPNYSSELNVNALLLGDSALYLCASSLGQGSTDTQYFGPGTRLTVL.